The sample holds a few counts of the clone carrying this T cell receptor (beta chain). Between the trimmed V and J ends, which lost 5 bases and 12 bases, there was a span of 19 bases. This CDR3 region has 13 residues. Germline V gives CDR1 MNHEY, CDR2 SMNVEV (reference sequence). Participants' own reports of clinical history determined their cohort assignment. How the authors handled the data: Reference gene primer amplification in the assay estimated nucleated cell counts. Sequencing used immunoSEQ multiplex PCR; TCRdb keeps in-frame clones, though not all of them. D and trimming come from the DNA, and the V and J calls and clone size come from that table. The data hold about 340,000 clones, with more than 85% observed a single time. The sample comes from a study of blood T cell repertoires in COVID-19.

This rearrangement joins TRBV27 to TRBJ1-2; D is uncertain. The TCR sequence derives from a woman under 40 who had recovered from COVID-19. Specimen: PBMCs or T cells enriched from blood (not recorded which). The CDR3 bases are TGTGCCAGCAGTGCCTCCGCCGGGTTAAGGAACACCTTC. Amino acids: CASSASAGLRNTF.